One T cell receptor (beta chain) is described in this entry. This receptor's antigen is unknown. No much larger clone is present one base from it, and per-base qualities are unavailable. The sample is drawn from a study of CD8+CD57+ T cells in acquired aplastic anemia (dated 2018 in TCRdb). General notes on the study: DNA extracted from sorted CD4+ and CD8+ cells had a mean of about 3.2 ug, with a range of roughly 0.18 to 27.4 ug. Mean read counts for healthy donor samples were around 10 million for CD4+ cells and some 12 million for CD8+ cells.

Points the paper makes about the study in general: Patients and healthy controls showed no significant difference in CD8+ Simpson's diversity (P=0.060). Although twenty-nine CD8+ CDR3 sequences were shared by patients and controls, these sequences appeared highly expressed in patients and within the immunodominant clones of patients.

Profiling of TCR beta VDJ combinations and CDR3 sequences used genomic DNA as the template. An Illumina HiSeq 2000 was used for TCR repertoire sequencing. The authors processed their data as follows. Repertoire assessment relied on Simpson's diversity index, CDR3 size and DJ length profiles, and TRBV/TRBJ rearrangement plots. The most abundant DNA sequence in the deep sequencing data was taken as the immunodominant clone. CDR3 amino acid sequences were checked for sharing between subjects and were compared against published repertoires and the VDJdb database. TCRdb trimmed the raw reads at Q25, called clones with MiXCR and kept productive beta chains. Rows with one shared CDR3 protein collapse into an entry with the most common genes and DNA. The V and J calls follow TCRdb's processing rather than the paper's. The sample table contains about 220,000 distinct CDR3 sequences; only one count was recorded for roughly 33% of them. The ten top clones hold roughly 1.1% of the sample.

In the study, sorted CD4+ and CD8+ blood T cells from patients with severe aplastic anemia and from healthy subjects underwent deep sequencing of TCR repertoires. Ficoll-Paque density gradient centrifugation was used to isolate peripheral blood mononuclear cells. Before DNA was extracted, CD4+ and CD8+ T cells were sorted using either FACS or magnetic beads. Reading the germline V gene (reference sequence) gives CDR1 GTSNPN and CDR2 SVGIG. The CDR3 starts with the cysteine, ends with the phenylalanine, and has 17 residues. Only the CDR3 DNA is retained, 51 bases long and in frame from the first base. The trim is 7 bases for V and 8 bases for J, with a gap of 30 bases between the germline ends.

The sequence links TRBV30 to TRBJ2-1; a tentative D match to TRBD2 spans 7 bases. The specimen was sorted CD4+, CD8+, or CD8+CD57+ T cells (not recorded which) from PBMCs. The clonotype was recovered from a human donor in good health, serving as a control. The nucleotides are TGTGCCTCCGTAACGGGGGGTTTCCAGGGGTACGTCGATGAGCAGTTCTTC. It is translated as CASVTGGFQGYVDEQFF.